The 7 T cell receptor beta chains listed next were all sequenced from one sample in a study of OX40 agonist ivuxolimab in advanced cancers. Method: immunoSEQ multiplex PCR; TCRdb's copy keeps in-frame clones and lacks some. The data hold 47,000 or so clones, with about 88% observed a single time. The material was CD4+ or CD8+ T cells sorted from blood, obtained in a trial of the OX40 agonist ivuxolimab. Receptors originate from an adult with an advanced solid tumor such as melanoma, head and neck, liver or kidney cancer.

The CDR3 region is CSVFGGRGGTEAFF. In DNA form, the CDR3 reads TGCAGCGTTTTTGGGGGCCGGGGCGGCACTGAAGCTTTCTTT. The gene calls are TRBV29-1 and TRBJ1-1; a possible D gene is TRBD1 (6 bases). V was pared by 5 bases and J by 4 bases, with 17 bases between. The CDR3 runs to 14 residues. Germline V CDR1 and CDR2: SQVTM, ANQGSEA.

This clone occurred once. The gene calls are TRBV5-1 and TRBJ1-2, with 8 bases matching TRBD1. The CDR3 spans 15 residues. Germline values: CDR1 SGHRS, CDR2 YFSETQ. The V segment lost 0 bases and the J segment 5 bases; nucleotides outside the gene matches: 6. CDR3: CASSLADRGRYGYTF. The CDR3 DNA reads as TGCGCCAGCAGCTTGGCCGACAGGGGCCGATATGGCTACACCTTC. The entire variable domain, with the rest obtained from reference TRBV5-1 and TRBJ1-2, is as follows: KAGVTQTPRYLIKTRGQQVTLSCSPISGHRSVSWYQQTPGQGLQFLFEYFSETQRNKGNFPGRFSGRQFSNSRSEMNVSTLELGDSALYLCASSLADRGRYGYTFGSGTRLTVV.

The genes are TRBV4-3 and TRBJ2-2, with 8 bases fitting TRBD2. V was clipped by 0 bases and J by 4 bases; unmatched bases: 4. This CDR3 is 16 amino acids long. The germline V gene encodes CDR1 LGHNA and CDR2 YSLEER. CDR3 sequence reads: CASSQEVAGGTGELFF. The CDR3 DNA sequence: TGCGCCAGCAGCCAAGAGGTTGCGGGGGGCACCGGGGAGCTGTTTTTT.

This rearrangement joins TRBV6-5 to TRBJ2-1; D unclear. V shed 8 bases and J shed 0 bases, with 11 bases lying between them. CDR3 length: 14 amino acids. Germline V gives CDR1 MNHEY, CDR2 SVGAGI. The CDR3 DNA follows: TGTGCCAGCGATCCCGAGAGCTCCTACAATGAGCAGTTCTTC. Encoded protein: CASDPESSYNEQFF.

The rearrangement uses TRBV15 and TRBJ2-2, with a weak D call TRBD1 (5 bases). The CDR3 extends over 16 amino acids. In germline, CDR1 is LNHNV, CDR2 YYDKDF (reference sequence). Trimming took off 0 bases at V and 2 bases at J, with 10 bases between the two ends. The CDR3 region is CATSRDRAINTGELFF. In DNA form, the CDR3 reads TGTGCCACCAGCAGAGACAGGGCCATAAACACCGGGGAGCTGTTTTTT.

This chain links TRBV5-4 with TRBJ2-5; TRBD2 agrees at 9 bases. This CDR3 is built from 15 residues. Trimming removed 0 bases from V and 2 bases from J; junction bases left unmatched: 2. Germline V gene sequence: CDR1 SGHNT, CDR2 YYREEE (reference sequence). The DNA of the CDR3 is TGTGCCAGCAGCTTGGCGCTAGCGGGGCAAGAGACCCAGTACTTC. This codes for CASSLALAGQETQYF.

This clone was counted a few times. The CDR3 coding sequence is TGCGCCAGCAGCCAAGTGGGGGGGGCTGGAGGCTACACCTTC. Translated, it gives CASSQVGGAGGYTF. The chain combines TRBV4-3 with TRBJ1-2, with D perhaps TRBD1 (6 bases). V lost 1 base and J 8 bases, leaving 14 bases between the germline ends. The germline gives CDR1 LGHNA, CDR2 YSLEER. This CDR3 is 14 amino acids long.